These T cell receptor beta chains were read from a single sample in a study of blood T cell repertoires in COVID-19. Sequencing was performed with immunoSEQ multiplex PCR; in TCRdb, only in-frame clones are kept and a portion is missing. Of about 410,000 clones detected, 90% appear once; the ten largest clones hold around 0.6%. Sequencing was performed on PBMCs or T cells enriched from blood (not recorded which). The receptor source for this set is a man younger than 30 who had recovered from COVID-19. Each CDR3 is given with its conserved first and last residue. Fields, in order: D gene, J gene, V gene, clone size, CDR3 protein, CDR3 DNA. A D gene is named only where the DNA matches it firmly. Clone size appears in some rows only: once, few, many, or a class for an expanded clone.

>.|TRBJ1-1|TRBV10-3|.
CAIRGGVNTEAFF
TGTGCCATCAGAGGGGGGGTGAACACTGAAGCTTTCTTT
>TRBD1|TRBJ2-5|TRBV5-1|.
CASSLVPRPGQGQETQYF
TGCGCCAGCAGCTTGGTACCCCGACCTGGACAGGGACAAGAGACCCAGTACTTC
>.|TRBJ2-3|TRBV7-3|.
CASSFKGRKPDTQYF
TGTGCCAGCAGCTTTAAGGGGAGGAAGCCAGATACGCAGTATTTT
>.|TRBJ2-7|TRBV6-1|.
CASSDLYEQYF
TGTGCCAGCAGTGATTTATACGAGCAGTACTTC
>.|TRBJ1-1|TRBV7-8|.
CASLMVRWQGSLSGTEAFF
TGTGCCAGCTTAATGGTGCGATGGCAGGGGTCCCTTTCAGGCACTGAAGCTTTCTTT
>.|TRBJ2-3|TRBV2|once
CASSRGGNADTQYF
TGTGCCAGCAGTCGCGGCGGGAACGCAGATACGCAGTATTTT
>.|TRBJ1-1|TRBV6-4|many
CASSDSIRGLRTEAFF
TGTGCCAGCAGTGACTCGATCAGGGGCTTGCGCACTGAAGCTTTCTTT
>.|TRBJ2-2|TRBV12-3/TRBV12-4|.
CASSLGAGELFF
TGTGCCAGCAGTTTGGGGGCTGGGGAGCTGTTTTTT
>.|TRBJ1-2|TRBV19|.
CASSQTDYYGYTF
TGTGCCAGTAGTCAGACAGACTACTATGGCTACACCTTC
>.|TRBJ2-5|TRBV27|.
CASSMRDDQETQYF
TGTGCCAGCAGTATGCGGGACGACCAAGAGACCCAGTACTTC
>.|TRBJ1-3|TRBV2|.
CASRGGLRGSGNTIYF
TGTGCCAGCAGGGGAGGCCTTCGGGGATCTGGAAACACCATATATTTT
>TRBD1|TRBJ2-7|TRBV5-8|once
CASSRDRGGPWEQYF
TGTGCCAGCAGCCGGGACAGGGGGGGCCCTTGGGAGCAGTACTTC
>TRBD1|TRBJ1-1|TRBV11-3|.
CASSHDRDDEAFF
TGTGCCAGCAGCCATGACAGGGATGATGAAGCTTTCTTT
>.|TRBJ1-5|TRBV10-2|.
CASSESIQGRGPQHF
TGCGCCAGCAGTGAGTCGATCCAGGGAAGGGGGCCCCAGCATTTT
>TRBD1|TRBJ1-5|TRBV23-1|.
CAGRSGTAYSNQPQHF
TGCGCCGGCCGGTCGGGGACAGCCTATAGCAATCAGCCCCAGCATTTT
>.|TRBJ1-1|TRBV10-3|.
CAISGTGEGTEAFF
TGTGCCATCAGTGGGACGGGAGAAGGGACTGAAGCTTTCTTT
>.|TRBJ1-1|TRBV6-1|.
CASSDLLRGNTEAFF
TGTGCCAGCAGTGACCTCCTCCGGGGGAACACTGAAGCTTTCTTT
>.|TRBJ1-3|TRBV9|.
CASSGSAGNGNTIYF
TGTGCCAGCAGCGGGAGTGCGGGGAACGGAAACACCATATATTTT
>TRBD2|TRBJ2-7|TRBV7-3|.
CASREAGTYEQYF
TGTGCCAGCAGGGAAGCGGGAACCTACGAGCAGTACTTC
>TRBD2|TRBJ2-7|TRBV6-2/TRBV6-3|.
CASSPPLAGTTYEQYF
TGTGCCAGCAGTCCCCCTCTAGCGGGAACCACCTACGAGCAGTACTTC
>.|TRBJ2-7|TRBV7-2|few
CASSRAGSGLEQYF
TGTGCCAGCAGCCGGGCAGGGTCGGGACTCGAGCAGTACTTC
>TRBD1|TRBJ1-1|TRBV7-3|.
CASSQIGTGDTEAFF
TGTGCCAGCAGCCAAATAGGGACAGGTGACACTGAAGCTTTCTTT
>.|TRBJ2-5|TRBV7-9|.
CASSLVAAGQETQYF
TGTGCCAGCAGCTTAGTCGCGGCAGGGCAAGAGACCCAGTACTTC
>TRBD1|TRBJ1-3|TRBV9|.
CASSARDSRTSGNTIYF
TGTGCCAGCAGCGCCCGGGACAGCCGAACCTCTGGAAACACCATATATTTT
>TRBD1|TRBJ1-5|TRBV4-2|.
CASSQGGQGVGQPQHF
TGTGCCAGCAGCCAAGGTGGGCAGGGGGTAGGGCAGCCCCAGCATTTT
>.|TRBJ2-7|TRBV19|.
CASIKRAYEQYF
TGTGCCAGTATTAAGCGGGCCTACGAGCAGTACTTC
>TRBD1|TRBJ2-2|TRBV11-2|few
CANRQGPYTGELFF
TGTGCCAACCGACAGGGGCCATACACCGGGGAGCTGTTTTTT
>.|TRBJ2-2|TRBV19|.
CASSGSGLHNGGELFF
TGTGCCAGTTCCGGATCAGGACTCCACAATGGGGGGGAGCTGTTTTTT